The 9 T cell receptor beta chains listed next were all sequenced from one sample in a study of post-analysis software for immune sequencing data. Points from the study as a whole: Patients showed TRBV5-6, TRBV5-1 and TRBV20-1 among 4 or 5 TRBV segments more frequent than in controls.

Antigen specificity for these receptors is unknown. The TCR beta cDNA libraries contained unique molecular identifiers. TCRdb redid the calling of the PCR reads with MiXCR, one entry per CDR3 protein. This table holds hundreds of thousands of distinct CDR3 sequences, around 27% found once. Sequencing was carried out using blood. The source is a girl aged 10 to 17 with multiple sclerosis.

This clonotype was detected only a few times. This rearrangement joins TRBV10-2 to TRBJ2-1; tentatively, D is TRBD1 (5 bases). Trimming took off 3 bases at V and 0 bases at J, with 9 bases between the two ends. There are 15 residues in the CDR3. Germline CDR1 is WSHSY and CDR2 is SAAADI. The chain's CDR3 is CASSERQSSYNEQFF. The CDR3 DNA sequence: TGCGCCAGCAGTGAAAGACAGTCCTCCTACAATGAGCAGTTCTTC.

The CDR3 DNA follows: TGTGCCAGCAGCCAAGCAGGGGCAGTTCGGAATGAAAAACTGTTTTTT. Translation: CASSQAGAVRNEKLFF. This chain uses TRBV4-2 with TRBJ1-4; weak D call: TRBD1 (6 bases). The ends were cut back, 1 base at V and 5 bases at J, with 14 bases in the middle. This CDR3 has 16 amino acids. In germline, CDR1 is LGHNA, CDR2 YNFKEQ.

This clonotype has more than one count but fewer than ten. The rearrangement uses TRBV12-3 or TRBV12-4 and TRBJ2-5; tentatively, D is TRBD1 (6 bases). The V gene lost 10 bases and the J gene lost 2 bases, with 11 bases spanning the gap. The CDR3 length is 12 residues. The CDR3 region is CATEGVQETQYF. The DNA for the CDR3 is TGTGCCACTGAGGGGGTTCAAGAGACCCAGTACTTC.

As for this clonotype: The limits of the CDR3 on the DNA are not certain, so only TCRdb's listed CDR3 is given. The rearrangement links TRBV12-3 or TRBV12-4 to TRBJ2-1. The CDR3 has 14 residues if both end residues are counted. The CDR3 protein is CASSSSRPYNEQFF.

In this sample, this clonotype turned up a few times. The chain couples TRBV7-9 to TRBJ2-7, with D possibly being TRBD2 (6 bases). The CDR3 loop spans 14 amino acids. Trimming took 5 bases from V and 5 from J, leaving 16 bases between them. Germline CDR1 SEHNR, CDR2 FQNEAQ (reference sequence). The DNA for the CDR3 is TGTGCCAGCAGCCCTCCCGGAGGGAGGCACGAGCAGTACTTC. It codes for CASSPPGGRHEQYF.

This clonotype has more than one count but fewer than ten. V is TRBV20-1 and J is TRBJ2-1; 11 positions agree with TRBD2. The germline V gene encodes CDR1 DFQATT and CDR2 SNEGSKA (reference sequence). With 5 bases clipped from V and 5 bases from J, the junction kept 11 bases outside the gene matches. There are 16 residues in the CDR3. CDR3 DNA: TGCAGTGCTTGGAATCCGGGACTAGCGGAAAACAATGAGCAGTTCTTC. It encodes CSAWNPGLAENNEQFF.

This rearrangement joins TRBV7-9 to TRBJ2-7; 8 nucleotides align to TRBD1. CDR1 SEHNR and CDR2 FQNEAQ come from the germline V gene (reference sequence). CDR3 size: 15 residues. Germline trimming cut 6 bases from V and 2 bases from J; bases unmatched to any gene: 9. The CDR3 nucleotides read TGTGCCAGCAGTCTACCCGACAGGGGAGCCTACGAGCAGTACTTC. Translation: CASSLPDRGAYEQYF.

The V gene is TRBV28, the J gene TRBJ1-2; D might be TRBD1 (5 bases). The CDR3 is 13 amino acids. Per the germline V gene, CDR1 is MDHEN and CDR2 is SYDVKM. V was shortened by 10 bases and J by 2 bases, with 14 bases between the two germline ends. The CDR3 DNA follows: TGTGCCATCCCGACAGTTGCGAACTATGGCTACACCTTC. Amino acids: CAIPTVANYGYTF.

This sequence joins TRBV7-2 and TRBJ2-1, with TRBD2 matching 10 bases. Germline CDR1 and CDR2: SGHTA and FQGNSA. CDR3 length: 18 residues. Losses at the gene ends were 0 bases for V and 0 bases for J; bases not matched to a gene: 5. CDR3 residues: CASSLAGSSGSSYNEQFF. For the CDR3, the DNA is TGTGCCAGCAGCTTAGCGGGGTCTAGCGGGAGCTCCTACAATGAGCAGTTCTTC. Full variable domain (rest looked up from reference TRBV7-2 and TRBJ2-1): GAGVSQSPSNKVTEKGKDVELRCDPISGHTALYWYRQSLGQGLEFLIYFQGNSAPDKSGLPSDRFSAERTGGSVSTLTIQRTQQEDSAVYLCASSLAGSSGSSYNEQFFGPGTRLTVL.